These 17 T cell receptor beta chains originate from one sample sequenced in a study of T cell changes during pregnancy in multiple sclerosis. Assay used: immunoSEQ multiplex PCR; TCRdb lists only in-frame clones, some missing. The data show about 69,000 clones, with more than 75% seen just once and approximately 1.5% held by the top ten. Sample: peripheral blood, taken in the third trimester of pregnancy. The source is a female donor with multiple sclerosis, enrolled in a pregnancy study.

The J gene is TRBJ1-5, the V gene TRBV19; TRBD1 is a possible D gene (5 bases). The CDR3 is made up of 16 amino acids. CDR1 LNHDA and CDR2 SQIVND come from the germline V gene (reference sequence). Trimming removed 9 bases from V and 1 base from J, with 19 bases in between. CDR3 nucleotides: TGTGCCAGCAGACCCCGCGGGGCGATGAGCAATCAGCCCCAGCATTTT. It translates to CASRPRGAMSNQPQHF.

The CDR3 loop is CASSPMMGSTYGYTF. In nucleotides, the CDR3 is TGTGCCAGCTCACCAATGATGGGTAGCACCTATGGCTACACCTTC. The chain links TRBV18 to TRBJ1-2; D ambiguous. CDR1 KGHSH and CDR2 LQKENI come from the germline V gene. The length of the CDR3 is 15 residues. The V end was cut by 2 bases, the J end by 4 bases, with 14 bases between.

The chain employs TRBV7-2 and TRBJ1-2; a possible D gene is TRBD1 (5 bases). Germline V gene data show CDR1 as SGHTA and CDR2 as FQGNSA. The CDR3 is 12 amino acids. V was shortened by 5 bases and J by 7 bases, with 11 bases between the two germline ends. CDR3 nucleotides: TGTGCCAGCAGCCCCCGACAGAGTGGCTACACCTTC. Protein: CASSPRQSGYTF.

This sequence joins TRBV6-1 and TRBJ2-6; possible D gene TRBD2, 5 bases. The V gene's germline CDR1 is MNHNS and CDR2 SASEGT. Trimming removed 2 bases from V and 1 base from J, with 6 bases in between. The CDR3 is made up of 15 amino acids. CDR3 DNA: TGTGCCAGCAGTGAAAGAGGGTCTGGGGCCAACGTCCTGACTTTC. Protein: CASSERGSGANVLTF.

Concerning this clone: Other DNA sequences of this sample code for an identical CDR3. The V gene is TRBV2, the J gene TRBJ2-1; 13 bases fit TRBD2. Unmatched junction bases numbered 6, after V lost 6 bases and J lost 4 bases. The CDR3 runs to 16 residues. The germline V gene encodes CDR1 SNHLY and CDR2 FYNNEI. The DNA for the CDR3 is TGTGCCAGCAGGGACCGGACTAGCGGGGGTTACAATGAGCAGTTCTTC. Its translation is CASRDRTSGGYNEQFF.

The CDR3 coding sequence is TGTGCCAGCAGTTTCGGACCGCCGGCAGGGTTTTCTGGGGCCAACGTCCTGACTTTC. Encoded protein: CASSFGPPAGFSGANVLTF. The J gene is TRBJ2-6, the V gene TRBV28; D may be TRBD1 (5 bases). Trimming stripped 3 bases from V and 1 base from J, with 19 bases between. Germline CDR1 is MDHEN and CDR2 is SYDVKM. The CDR3 sequence is 19 residues long.

V and J are TRBV5-1 and TRBJ1-2, with TRBD1 as a possible D gene (5 bases). The germline V gene has CDR1 SGHRS and CDR2 YFSETQ. Trimming pared 0 bases from V and 6 bases from J, leaving 12 bases between. The CDR3 has 14 amino acids. The CDR3 sequence is CASSLVGGGDGYTF. The CDR3 DNA reads TGCGCCAGCAGCTTGGTGGGGGGAGGCGATGGCTACACCTTC.

The chain uses TRBV7-9 and TRBJ2-7, with D possibly TRBD1 on 6 matching bases. The CDR3 is 15 amino acids. Germline loops: CDR1 SEHNR, CDR2 FQNEAQ (reference sequence). Trimming removed 5 bases from V and 2 bases from J, with 16 bases in between. As DNA, the CDR3 is TGTGCCAGCAGCCACAGACAGGTCCGACCCTACGAGCAGTACTTC. Translation gives CASSHRQVRPYEQYF.

The chain has TRBV19 and TRBJ1-3, with D maybe TRBD1 (5 bases). Germline CDR1 LNHDA, CDR2 SQIVND (reference sequence). Trimming removed 3 bases from V and 0 bases from J, with 15 bases in between. The CDR3 has 17 amino acids. The CDR3 sequence is CASSIRGRINSGNTIYF. The CDR3 DNA follows: TGTGCCAGTAGTATTAGGGGCCGGATAAACTCTGGAAACACCATATATTTT. Drawing the rest from reference TRBV19 and TRBJ1-3, the complete variable domain is DGGITQSPKYLFRKEGQNVTLSCEQNLNHDAMYWYRQDPGQGLRLIYYSQIVNDFQKGDIAEGYSVSREKKESFPLTVTSAQKNPTAFYLCASSIRGRINSGNTIYFGEGSWLTVV.

The rearrangement uses TRBV7-2 and TRBJ2-1; 7 nucleotides match TRBD1. Germline CDR1 SGHTA, CDR2 FQGNSA. V gave up 7 bases and J gave up 7 bases; unmatched junction bases: 13. The CDR3 is 15 amino acids. This CDR3 is CASTPSGTAYNEQFF. CDR3 bases: TGTGCCAGCACACCCTCGGGGACAGCTTATAATGAGCAGTTCTTC.

The chain combines TRBV7-3 with TRBJ2-1, with TRBD2 matching 7 bases. Germline loops: CDR1 SGHTA, CDR2 FQGTGA. The junction had 12 bases not matched to a gene; V was cut back by 8 bases and J by 8 bases. CDR3 length: 14 amino acids. The DNA for the CDR3 is TGTGCCAGCGGGGCCGGGGGGAGTCCTGATGAGCAGTTCTTC. This gives the protein CASGAGGSPDEQFF.

The J gene is TRBJ2-2, the V gene TRBV9; 8 bases line up with TRBD1. The V and J ends lost 4 bases and 2 bases, in that order; junction bases with no gene match: 4. Germline lookup yields CDR1 SGDLS and CDR2 YYNGEE. The CDR3 has 15 residues. Written as DNA, the CDR3 is TGTGCCAGCAGCTACGGGACAGGTAACACCGGGGAGCTGTTTTTT. Translated, it gives CASSYGTGNTGELFF.

The CDR3 protein is CASSIRTGQETQYF. CDR3 nucleotide sequence: TGTGCCAGCAGCATTAGGACAGGGCAAGAGACCCAGTACTTC. V is TRBV7-9 and J is TRBJ2-5; 8 bases map to TRBD1. The V gene end was trimmed by 5 bases and the J gene end by 2 bases; junction bases not matched to a gene: 4. Germline V lookup: CDR1 SEHNR, CDR2 FQNEAQ (reference sequence). This CDR3 has 14 amino acids.

This rearrangement joins TRBV6-5 to TRBJ1-1; 7 bases are shared with TRBD1. V shed 0 bases, J shed 3 bases, and the junction held 4 bases outside the gene matches. The CDR3 loop spans 15 amino acids. Germline CDR1 MNHEY, CDR2 SVGAGI. The CDR3 reads CASSYSTGTYTEAFF. In nucleotides, the CDR3 is TGTGCCAGCAGTTACTCGACAGGGACCTACACTGAAGCTTTCTTT.

The gene calls are TRBV4-3 and TRBJ2-3; 8 bases are shared with TRBD1. J was trimmed by 6 bases and V by 0 bases; bases with no gene match: 11. CDR1 and CDR2 (germline): LGHNA, YSLEER. This CDR3 region has 17 residues. The CDR3 region has the DNA TGCGCCAGCAGCCAAGATCTTAGGACAGGGCTTTTCGATACGCAGTATTTT. This encodes CASSQDLRTGLFDTQYF.

The chain couples TRBV6-1 to TRBJ2-3, with 9 positions matching TRBD1. The length of the CDR3 is 14 residues. CDR1 is MNHNS and CDR2 is SASEGT in the germline V gene. V was clipped by 6 bases and J by 2 bases; unmatched bases: 3. The CDR3 loop is CASRDRGPTDTQYF. As DNA, the CDR3 is TGTGCCAGCAGGGACAGGGGTCCCACAGATACGCAGTATTTT.

The chain combines TRBV7-3 with TRBJ2-2; TRBD2 matches 7 bases. Unmatched junction bases numbered 12, after V lost 5 bases and J lost 6 bases. The CDR3 is made up of 16 amino acids. Germline CDR1 and CDR2: SGHTA and FQGTGA. CDR3 loop: CASSPMGGTSSGELFF. DNA for the CDR3: TGTGCCAGCAGCCCTATGGGGGGGACCTCGTCCGGGGAGCTGTTTTTT.